A selection of T cell receptor beta chains follows, all from one sample in a study of blood T cell repertoires in COVID-19. This table comes from immunoSEQ multiplex PCR, and its TCRdb copy is limited to in-frame clones, with some not included. This sample has approximately 120,000 clones, with around 80% found just once. The specimen sequenced was peripheral blood. Source of these receptors: a human donor in a cohort sampled during active COVID-19. CDR3s include the opening cysteine and the closing phenylalanine or tryptophan. D genes are given only for firm matches. Size is stated for part of the rows, as once, few or many counts, or as a class when the clone is expanded.

clone_size	v_call	j_call	d_call	cdr3_aa	cdr3_nt
-	TRBV2	TRBJ1-2	-	CASTSGLDYGYTF	TGTGCCAGCACCTCAGGGTTGGACTATGGCTACACCTTC
-	TRBV7-6	TRBJ1-2	TRBD1	CASSAQGPNYGYTF	TGTGCCAGCAGCGCACAGGGGCCGAACTATGGCTACACCTTC
once	TRBV6-6	TRBJ1-1	-	CASSPLKGSGNTEAFF	TGTGCCAGCAGCCCCCTGAAAGGCTCGGGGAACACTGAAGCTTTCTTT
-	TRBV2	TRBJ1-3	-	CASRAGLSGNTIYF	TGTGCCAGCAGGGCCGGACTTTCAGGAAACACCATATATTTT
few	TRBV3-1/TRBV3-2	TRBJ1-5	-	CASRTRTRGQPQHF	TGTGCCAGCCGCACCAGGACACGCGGTCAGCCCCAGCATTTT
-	TRBV11-3	TRBJ2-1	-	CASSLSLRGSEQFF	TGTGCCAGCAGCTTATCTTTAAGAGGAAGTGAGCAGTTCTTC
-	TRBV29-1	TRBJ1-4	-	CSVFRVGNEKLFF	TGCAGCGTTTTCAGGGTTGGGAATGAAAAACTGTTTTTT
-	TRBV7-9	TRBJ1-3	-	CASSFSGTPGNTIYF	TGTGCCAGCAGCTTCTCCGGGACACCTGGAAACACCATATATTTT
once	TRBV7-6	TRBJ1-5	TRBD1	CASSSTPGQSYSNQPQHF	TGTGCCAGCAGCTCCACCCCGGGACAGAGTTATAGCAATCAGCCCCAGCATTTT
-	TRBV9	TRBJ1-4	-	CASSVAPLAAATNEKLFF	TGTGCCAGCAGCGTAGCTCCTTTAGCGGCGGCAACTAATGAAAAACTGTTTTTT
-	TRBV4-2	TRBJ1-4	-	CASSQEGASEGKLFF	TGTGCCAGCAGCCAAGAGGGGGCCTCAGAGGGAAAACTGTTTTTT
-	TRBV9	TRBJ2-1	-	CASSVAASQRSTGEQFF	TGTGCCAGCAGCGTAGCGGCGTCTCAGCGATCAACGGGGGAGCAGTTCTTC
-	TRBV30	TRBJ1-4	TRBD1	CAWRYTGTGREKLFF	TGTGCCTGGAGGTATACCGGGACAGGTCGCGAAAAACTGTTTTTT
-	TRBV7-9	TRBJ2-7	-	CASSLRDSSYEQYF	TGTGCCAGCAGTTTAAGGGACTCCTCCTACGAGCAGTACTTC
-	TRBV2	TRBJ1-3	TRBD1	CASSEGDRAGNTIYF	TGTGCCAGCAGTGAAGGGGACAGGGCTGGAAACACCATATATTTT
once	TRBV28	TRBJ2-7	TRBD1	CASRATGVITHEQYF	TGTGCCAGCAGAGCTACAGGGGTAATAACACACGAGCAGTACTTC
-	TRBV27	TRBJ2-4	TRBD2	CASSSPGGGITIQYF	TGTGCCAGCAGCTCCCCTGGGGGGGGAATCACTATTCAGTACTTC
few	TRBV3-1/TRBV3-2	TRBJ2-3	TRBD2	CASSQDGGWTSGGLRDTQYF	TGTGCCAGCAGCCAAGATGGGGGATGGACTAGCGGGGGCCTCCGGGATACGCAGTATTTT
-	TRBV15	TRBJ2-2	-	CATSRDRAGDGWRANTGELFF	TGTGCCACCAGCAGAGATCGGGCAGGGGATGGTTGGAGAGCGAACACCGGGGAGCTGTTTTTT
-	TRBV30	TRBJ2-3	-	CAWTKRRGSTDTQYF	TGTGCCTGGACCAAACGTAGAGGGAGCACAGATACGCAGTATTTT
once	TRBV27	TRBJ2-5	-	CASSPPGTYGETQYF	TGTGCCAGCAGTCCACCCGGGACATACGGGGAGACCCAGTACTTC
-	TRBV29-1	TRBJ1-4	-	CSASWTATNEKLFF	TGCAGCGCCTCCTGGACAGCAACTAATGAAAAACTGTTTTTT
-	TRBV28	TRBJ1-5	-	CASSGEGSGNQPQHF	TGTGCCAGCAGTGGGGAAGGGAGTGGCAATCAGCCCCAGCATTTT
-	TRBV6-5	TRBJ2-7	TRBD2	CASGRGGLDEQYF	TGTGCCAGCGGTCGGGGGGGCCTCGACGAGCAGTACTTC
once	TRBV5-8	TRBJ1-1	-	CASSPLQGVTEAFF	TGTGCCAGCAGCCCCCTACAGGGTGTGACTGAAGCTTTCTTT
once	TRBV19	TRBJ1-5	-	CASSIGRVVESNQPQHF	TGTGCCAGTAGTATAGGGAGGGTTGTCGAAAGCAATCAGCCCCAGCATTTT
-	TRBV5-6	TRBJ1-2	TRBD1	CASSRARKGQRDGYTF	TGTGCCAGCAGCCGAGCCCGCAAGGGACAGAGGGATGGCTACACCTTC
-	TRBV11-2	TRBJ1-1	-	CASSLTGTPNTEAFF	TGTGCCAGCAGCTTAACCGGGACACCCAACACTGAAGCTTTCTTT
-	TRBV5-1	TRBJ1-1	TRBD1	CASSWGTGWSTEAFF	TGCGCCAGCAGCTGGGGGACAGGGTGGAGTACTGAAGCTTTCTTT
-	TRBV27	TRBJ1-2	TRBD1	CASSSSGTEGYYGYTF	TGTGCCAGCAGTTCTTCCGGGACAGAAGGATACTATGGCTACACCTTC
-	TRBV2	TRBJ1-2	TRBD1	CASSSDRGGGYTF	TGTGCCAGCAGCTCCGACAGGGGGGGCGGCTACACCTTC
-	TRBV28	TRBJ1-1	-	CASSQGSYTEAFF	TGTGCCAGCAGCCAGGGTTCGTACACTGAAGCTTTCTTT
-	TRBV4-1	TRBJ1-1	-	CASSQVGRQNTEAFF	TGCGCCAGCAGCCAAGTTGGCAGGCAGAACACTGAAGCTTTCTTT